These T cell receptor beta chains were read from a single sample in a study of regulatory T cells in long-lasting Graves disease. TCRdb used MiXCR to reprocess the multiplex PCR reads, holding one entry per CDR3 protein. Here the sample spans roughly 500,000 distinct CDR3 sequences, less than 25% being singletons. The sample consisted of peripheral blood mononuclear cells (PBMCs), taken when the disease was refractory, from a patient treated with antithyroid drugs. Every receptor here comes from a female donor with Graves disease. Each CDR3 is given with its conserved first and last residue. A D gene is named only where the DNA matches it firmly. Size is omitted from some rows. Given values are once, few, many or a class for expanded clones.

abundance: -; d_gene: TRBD1; j_gene: TRBJ1-3; v_gene: TRBV9; CDR3aa: CASSSRTGTGNTIYF; CDR3nt: TGTGCCAGCAGCTCACGGACAGGGACAGGAAACACCATATATTTT
abundance: -; d_gene: TRBD2; j_gene: TRBJ2-2; v_gene: TRBV5-4; CDR3aa: CASSLGGRQELFF; CDR3nt: TGTGCCAGCAGCTTGGGCGGGAGGCAGGAGCTGTTTTTT
abundance: -; d_gene: -; j_gene: TRBJ2-7; v_gene: TRBV19; CDR3aa: CASSGAWGSSYEQYF; CDR3nt: TGTGCCAGTAGTGGGGCTTGGGGAAGCTCCTACGAGCAGTACTTC
abundance: few; d_gene: TRBD2; j_gene: TRBJ2-7; v_gene: TRBV30; CDR3aa: CAWSTAHFAGESPYEQYF; CDR3nt: TGTGCCTGGAGTACCGCCCATTTCGCGGGAGAGAGCCCCTACGAGCAGTACTTC
abundance: -; d_gene: TRBD1; j_gene: TRBJ1-1; v_gene: TRBV9; CDR3aa: CASSEGQGAGTEAFF; CDR3nt: TGTGCCAGCAGCGAGGGACAGGGGGCGGGCACTGAAGCTTTCTTT
abundance: many; d_gene: -; j_gene: TRBJ2-2; v_gene: TRBV20-1; CDR3aa: CSAPNRETGELFF; CDR3nt: TGCAGTGCTCCTAACAGGGAGACCGGGGAGCTGTTTTTT
abundance: -; d_gene: -; j_gene: TRBJ1-1; v_gene: TRBV6-1; CDR3aa: CASIKNTEAFF; CDR3nt: TGTGCCAGCATCAAGAACACTGAAGCTTTCTTT
abundance: -; d_gene: -; j_gene: TRBJ1-3; v_gene: TRBV6-2/TRBV6-3; CDR3aa: CASAGYSGNTIYF; CDR3nt: TGTGCCAGCGCCGGATACTCTGGAAACACCATATATTTT
abundance: -; d_gene: -; j_gene: TRBJ1-4; v_gene: TRBV20-1; CDR3aa: CSASDLTNEKLFF; CDR3nt: TGCAGTGCTAGCGACCTAACTAATGAAAAACTGTTTTTT
abundance: few; d_gene: TRBD1; j_gene: TRBJ1-3; v_gene: TRBV12-3/TRBV12-4; CDR3aa: CASSSRDRVNGNTIYF; CDR3nt: TGTGCCAGCAGTTCCCGGGACAGGGTAAATGGAAACACCATATATTTT
abundance: -; d_gene: TRBD1; j_gene: TRBJ2-7; v_gene: TRBV11-3; CDR3aa: CASSPRQGGYEQYF; CDR3nt: TGTGCCAGCAGCCCAAGACAGGGCGGGTACGAGCAGTACTTC
abundance: many; d_gene: TRBD1; j_gene: TRBJ1-1; v_gene: TRBV28; CDR3aa: CASSARDRGLSNTEAFF; CDR3nt: TGTGCCAGCAGTGCCCGGGACAGGGGTCTCTCGAACACTGAAGCTTTCTTT
abundance: few; d_gene: -; j_gene: TRBJ2-7; v_gene: TRBV4-3; CDR3aa: CASSQDGTHEQYF; CDR3nt: TGCGCCAGCAGCCAAGATGGGACCCACGAGCAGTACTTC
abundance: -; d_gene: TRBD1; j_gene: TRBJ1-1; v_gene: TRBV12-5; CDR3aa: CASGLARQGFTEAFF; CDR3nt: TGTGCTAGTGGTTTGGCCCGACAGGGATTTACTGAAGCTTTCTTT
abundance: few; d_gene: TRBD2; j_gene: TRBJ2-2; v_gene: TRBV29-1; CDR3aa: CSVEDPAGREETGELFF; CDR3nt: TGCAGCGTTGAAGACCCCGCGGGGCGGGAGGAAACCGGGGAGCTGTTTTTT
abundance: few; d_gene: -; j_gene: TRBJ1-5; v_gene: TRBV20-1; CDR3aa: CSARDGQPWSNQPQHF; CDR3nt: TGCAGTGCTAGAGATGGGCAACCTTGGAGCAATCAGCCCCAGCATTTT
abundance: many; d_gene: -; j_gene: TRBJ2-4; v_gene: TRBV11-2; CDR3aa: CASSLIFAGAKNIQYF; CDR3nt: TGTGCCAGCAGCTTAATTTTCGCGGGGGCCAAAAACATTCAGTACTTC
abundance: many; d_gene: TRBD1; j_gene: TRBJ1-1; v_gene: TRBV6-1; CDR3aa: CASRAGGTEAFF; CDR3nt: TGTGCCAGCAGGGCAGGGGGGACTGAAGCTTTCTTT
abundance: many; d_gene: -; j_gene: TRBJ2-2; v_gene: TRBV5-1; CDR3aa: CASSLGWELFF; CDR3nt: TGCGCCAGCAGCTTGGGCTGGGAGCTGTTTTTT
abundance: few; d_gene: TRBD2; j_gene: TRBJ2-5; v_gene: TRBV3-1; CDR3aa: CASSRTTSGWGETQYF; CDR3nt: TGTGCCAGCAGTCGCACCACTAGCGGGTGGGGGGAGACCCAGTACTTC
abundance: few; d_gene: -; j_gene: TRBJ1-1; v_gene: TRBV5-5; CDR3aa: CASSTSPGNTEAFF; CDR3nt: TGTGCCAGCAGCACCAGTCCAGGGAACACTGAAGCTTTCTTT
abundance: -; d_gene: -; j_gene: TRBJ2-7; v_gene: TRBV5-1; CDR3aa: CASSATGINEQYF; CDR3nt: TGCGCCAGCAGCGCCACAGGGATCAACGAGCAGTACTTC
abundance: many; d_gene: -; j_gene: TRBJ2-4; v_gene: TRBV11-2; CDR3aa: CASSLVMQDAKNIQYF; CDR3nt: TGTGCCAGCAGCTTAGTGATGCAGGATGCCAAAAACATTCAGTACTTC
abundance: few; d_gene: TRBD2; j_gene: TRBJ2-1; v_gene: TRBV2; CDR3aa: CASRGLAGVDEQFF; CDR3nt: TGTGCCAGCAGGGGACTAGCGGGAGTTGATGAGCAGTTCTTC
abundance: few; d_gene: -; j_gene: TRBJ1-1; v_gene: TRBV19; CDR3aa: CASSIGRHIEAFF; CDR3nt: TGTGCCAGTAGTATAGGCAGGCACATTGAAGCTTTCTTT
abundance: many; d_gene: -; j_gene: TRBJ1-3; v_gene: TRBV28; CDR3aa: CASIPTPRSGNTIYF; CDR3nt: TGTGCCAGCATCCCGACACCCCGTTCTGGAAACACCATATATTTT
abundance: many; d_gene: -; j_gene: TRBJ1-1; v_gene: TRBV11-2; CDR3aa: CASSSSTEAFF; CDR3nt: TGTGCCAGCAGCTCGTCCACTGAAGCTTTCTTT
abundance: few; d_gene: -; j_gene: TRBJ1-5; v_gene: TRBV19; CDR3aa: CASSIFMNQPQHF; CDR3nt: TGTGCCAGTAGTATCTTCATGAATCAGCCCCAGCATTTT
abundance: -; d_gene: -; j_gene: TRBJ2-2; v_gene: TRBV4-3; CDR3aa: CASSQRNPNTGELFF; CDR3nt: TGCGCCAGCAGCCAAAGAAACCCGAACACCGGGGAGCTGTTTTTT
abundance: many; d_gene: TRBD1; j_gene: TRBJ2-2; v_gene: TRBV7-6; CDR3aa: CASSQQGLNTGELFF; CDR3nt: TGTGCCAGCAGCCAACAGGGGTTGAACACCGGGGAGCTGTTTTTT
abundance: many; d_gene: -; j_gene: TRBJ1-1; v_gene: TRBV5-1; CDR3aa: CASSSARGASLEAFF; CDR3nt: TGCGCCAGCAGCTCGGCAAGGGGAGCATCACTTGAAGCTTTCTTT
abundance: many; d_gene: -; j_gene: TRBJ1-1; v_gene: TRBV28; CDR3aa: CASSLPIPGQNTEAFF; CDR3nt: TGTGCCAGCAGTTTACCCATACCGGGACAGAACACTGAAGCTTTCTTT
abundance: many; d_gene: TRBD1; j_gene: TRBJ2-7; v_gene: TRBV11-2; CDR3aa: CASSLERQGVYEQYF; CDR3nt: TGTGCCAGCAGCTTAGAGAGACAGGGGGTGTACGAGCAGTACTTC
abundance: many; d_gene: -; j_gene: TRBJ1-1; v_gene: TRBV12-5; CDR3aa: CASGLGTWGATEAFF; CDR3nt: TGTGCTAGTGGTTTGGGTACCTGGGGGGCCACTGAAGCTTTCTTT
abundance: few; d_gene: -; j_gene: TRBJ1-1; v_gene: TRBV7-8; CDR3aa: CASSFTRGLTEAFF; CDR3nt: TGTGCCAGCAGCTTCACCAGGGGCTTGACTGAAGCTTTCTTT
abundance: few; d_gene: -; j_gene: TRBJ2-7; v_gene: TRBV9; CDR3aa: CASSVDGASSYEQYF; CDR3nt: TGTGCCAGCAGCGTAGATGGGGCAAGTTCCTACGAGCAGTACTTC
abundance: many; d_gene: -; j_gene: TRBJ2-5; v_gene: TRBV28; CDR3aa: CASSFTGLQETQYF; CDR3nt: TGTGCCAGCAGTTTCACAGGGCTCCAAGAGACCCAGTACTTC
abundance: -; d_gene: TRBD1; j_gene: TRBJ1-1; v_gene: TRBV29-1; CDR3aa: CSVELLITGGAFF; CDR3nt: TGCAGCGTTGAACTTCTAATTACAGGGGGAGCTTTCTTT
abundance: -; d_gene: TRBD1; j_gene: TRBJ2-7; v_gene: TRBV2; CDR3aa: CASSSSGQGSSEQYF; CDR3nt: TGTGCCAGCAGCTCCTCGGGACAGGGATCTTCGGAGCAGTACTTC
abundance: many; d_gene: -; j_gene: TRBJ2-5; v_gene: TRBV12-3/TRBV12-4; CDR3aa: CASSPNRETQYF; CDR3nt: TGTGCCAGCAGTCCCAACAGGGAGACCCAGTACTTC
abundance: many; d_gene: TRBD1; j_gene: TRBJ1-4; v_gene: TRBV6-1; CDR3aa: CASSPIQGFAEKLFF; CDR3nt: TGTGCCAGCAGTCCAATACAGGGGTTTGCGGAAAAACTGTTTTTT
abundance: many; d_gene: -; j_gene: TRBJ1-2; v_gene: TRBV28; CDR3aa: CASSFRGLGPNYGYTF; CDR3nt: TGTGCCAGCAGTTTTCGGGGTTTGGGACCTAACTATGGCTACACCTTC
abundance: -; d_gene: -; j_gene: TRBJ2-1; v_gene: TRBV28; CDR3aa: CASSQIGGLGNNEQSF; CDR3nt: TGTGCCAGCAGCCAAATAGGGGGTTTAGGAAACAATGAGCAGTCCTTC
abundance: few; d_gene: -; j_gene: TRBJ2-7; v_gene: TRBV4-1; CDR3aa: CASSQHGGYEQYF; CDR3nt: TGCGCCAGCAGCCAACACGGCGGTTACGAGCAGTACTTC
abundance: many; d_gene: TRBD1; j_gene: TRBJ1-2; v_gene: TRBV6-1; CDR3aa: CASRPQGTHGYTF; CDR3nt: TGTGCCAGCAGACCACAGGGGACCCATGGCTACACCTTC
abundance: many; d_gene: -; j_gene: TRBJ1-1; v_gene: TRBV30; CDR3aa: CAWSSWGGENTEAFF; CDR3nt: TGTGCCTGGAGTTCATGGGGGGGGGAGAACACTGAAGCTTTCTTT
abundance: -; d_gene: -; j_gene: TRBJ2-2; v_gene: TRBV29-1; CDR3aa: CSVEQGLNTGELFF; CDR3nt: TGCAGCGTTGAGCAGGGCTTAAACACCGGGGAGCTGTTTTTT